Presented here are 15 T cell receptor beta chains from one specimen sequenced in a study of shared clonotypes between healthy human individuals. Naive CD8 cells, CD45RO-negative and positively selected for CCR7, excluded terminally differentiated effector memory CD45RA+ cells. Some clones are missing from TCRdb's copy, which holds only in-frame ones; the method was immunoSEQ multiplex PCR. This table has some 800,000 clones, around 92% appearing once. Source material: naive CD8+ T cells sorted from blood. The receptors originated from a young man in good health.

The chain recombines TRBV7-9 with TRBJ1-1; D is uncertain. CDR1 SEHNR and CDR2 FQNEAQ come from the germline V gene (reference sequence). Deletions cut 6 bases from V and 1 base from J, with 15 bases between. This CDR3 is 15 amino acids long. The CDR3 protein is CASSPVGVPNTEAFF. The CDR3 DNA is TGTGCCAGCAGTCCCGTCGGGGTACCGAACACTGAAGCTTTCTTT.

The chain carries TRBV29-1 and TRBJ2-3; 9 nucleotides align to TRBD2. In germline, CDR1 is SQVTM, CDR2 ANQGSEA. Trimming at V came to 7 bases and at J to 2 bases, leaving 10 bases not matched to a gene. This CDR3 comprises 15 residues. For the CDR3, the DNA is TGCAGCGCTGACGGACTAGCGCTAATCACAGATACGCAGTATTTT. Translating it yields CSADGLALITDTQYF.

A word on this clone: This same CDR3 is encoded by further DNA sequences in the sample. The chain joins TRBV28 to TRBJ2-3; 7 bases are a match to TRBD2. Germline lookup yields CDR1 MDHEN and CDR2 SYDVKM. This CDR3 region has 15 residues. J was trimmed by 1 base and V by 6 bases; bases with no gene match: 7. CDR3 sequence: CASSLGAGGTDTQYF. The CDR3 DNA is TGTGCCAGCAGCCTAGGTGCGGGAGGCACAGATACGCAGTATTTT.

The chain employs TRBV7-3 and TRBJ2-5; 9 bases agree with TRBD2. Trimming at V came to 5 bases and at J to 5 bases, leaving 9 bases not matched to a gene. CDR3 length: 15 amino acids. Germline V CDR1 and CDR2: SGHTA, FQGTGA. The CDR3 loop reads CASSPVAGVRETQYF. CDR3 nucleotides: TGTGCCAGCAGCCCCGTAGCGGGAGTGAGGGAGACCCAGTACTTC.

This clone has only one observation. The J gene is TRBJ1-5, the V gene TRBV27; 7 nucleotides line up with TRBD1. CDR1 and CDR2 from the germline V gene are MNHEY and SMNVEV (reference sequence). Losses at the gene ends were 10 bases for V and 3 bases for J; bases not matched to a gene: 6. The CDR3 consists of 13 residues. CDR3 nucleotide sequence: TGTGCCACCTGGACAGGAACCAATCAGCCCCAGCATTTT. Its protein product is CATWTGTNQPQHF.

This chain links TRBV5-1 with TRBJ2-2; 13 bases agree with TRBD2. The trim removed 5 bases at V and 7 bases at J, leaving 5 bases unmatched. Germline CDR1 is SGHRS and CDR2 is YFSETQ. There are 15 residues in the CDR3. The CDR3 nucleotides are TGCGCCAGCAGACTAGCGGGAGGGCCGATCGGGGAGCTGTTTTTT. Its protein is CASRLAGGPIGELFF.

This CDR3 reads CASSTSGRAGTGELFF. CDR3 nucleotide sequence: TGTGCCAGTTCGACTAGCGGGAGGGCAGGTACCGGGGAGCTGTTTTTT. The chain couples TRBV19 to TRBJ2-2, with 14 bases fitting TRBD2. The trim removed 8 bases at V and 5 bases at J, leaving 7 bases unmatched. The CDR3 covers 16 residues. The germline V gene encodes CDR1 LNHDA and CDR2 SQIVND (reference sequence). Drawing the rest from reference TRBV19 and TRBJ2-2, the complete variable domain is DGGITQSPKYLFRKEGQNVTLSCEQNLNHDAMYWYRQDPGQGLRLIYYSQIVNDFQKGDIAEGYSVSREKKESFPLTVTSAQKNPTAFYLCASSTSGRAGTGELFFGEGSRLTVL.

CDR3 nucleotides: TGTGCCAGCAGTAAACTACCCCCGGGGATTCAGTACTTC. Translated, it gives CASSKLPPGIQYF. The chain joins TRBV27 to TRBJ2-4; possibly TRBD2 for D (5 bases). In germline, CDR1 is MNHEY, CDR2 SMNVEV (reference sequence). V shed 5 bases and J shed 10 bases, with 15 bases lying between them. The CDR3 consists of 13 residues.

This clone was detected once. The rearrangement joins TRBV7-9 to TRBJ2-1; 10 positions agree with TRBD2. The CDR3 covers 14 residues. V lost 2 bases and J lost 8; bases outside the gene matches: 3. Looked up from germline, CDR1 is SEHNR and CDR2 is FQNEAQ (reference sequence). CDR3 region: CASSLPSGSDEQFF. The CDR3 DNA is TGTGCCAGCAGCTTACCTAGCGGGAGCGATGAGCAGTTCTTC.

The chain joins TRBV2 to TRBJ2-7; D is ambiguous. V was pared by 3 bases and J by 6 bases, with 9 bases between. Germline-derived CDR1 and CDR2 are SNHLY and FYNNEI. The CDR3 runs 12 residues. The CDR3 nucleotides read TGTGCCAGCAGTGACCTCTCTTTCGAGCAGTACTTC. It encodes CASSDLSFEQYF.

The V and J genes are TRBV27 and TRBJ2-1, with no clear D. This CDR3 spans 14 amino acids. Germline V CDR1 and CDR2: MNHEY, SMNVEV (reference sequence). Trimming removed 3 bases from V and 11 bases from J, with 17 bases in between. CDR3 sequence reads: CASSFSVEITQQFF. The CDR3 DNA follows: TGTGCCAGCAGTTTTTCTGTAGAGATCACCCAGCAGTTCTTC.

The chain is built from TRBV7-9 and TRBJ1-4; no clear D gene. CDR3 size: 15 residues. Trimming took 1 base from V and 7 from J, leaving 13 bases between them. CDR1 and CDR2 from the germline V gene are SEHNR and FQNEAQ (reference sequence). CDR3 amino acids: CASSLVRVGPEKLFF. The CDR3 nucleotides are TGTGCCAGCAGCTTAGTTAGGGTCGGTCCTGAAAAACTGTTTTTT.

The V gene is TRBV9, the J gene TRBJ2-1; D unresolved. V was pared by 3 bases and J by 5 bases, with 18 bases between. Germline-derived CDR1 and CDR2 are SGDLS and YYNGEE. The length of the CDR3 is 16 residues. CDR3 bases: TGTGCCAGCAGCGGTGCCGAAGGATTTCAGAACAATGAGCAGTTCTTC. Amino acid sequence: CASSGAEGFQNNEQFF.

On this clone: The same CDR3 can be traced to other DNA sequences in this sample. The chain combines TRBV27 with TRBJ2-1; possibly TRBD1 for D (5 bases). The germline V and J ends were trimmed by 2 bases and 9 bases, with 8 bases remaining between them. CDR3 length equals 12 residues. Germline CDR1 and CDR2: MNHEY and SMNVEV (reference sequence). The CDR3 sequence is CASSLQGSEQFF. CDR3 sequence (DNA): TGTGCCAGCAGTTTACAGGGAAGTGAGCAGTTCTTC.

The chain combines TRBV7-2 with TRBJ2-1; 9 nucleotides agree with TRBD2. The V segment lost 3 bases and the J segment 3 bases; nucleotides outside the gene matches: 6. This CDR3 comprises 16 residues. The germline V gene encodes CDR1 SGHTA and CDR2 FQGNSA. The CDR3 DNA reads TGTGCCAGCAGCTTGGGACTAGCTCCCCTCTACAATGAGCAGTTCTTC. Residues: CASSLGLAPLYNEQFF.